These T cell receptor beta chains were read from a single sample in a study of blood T cell repertoires in COVID-19. Sequenced by immunoSEQ multiplex PCR; TCRdb stores in-frame clones only, minus some. The sample carries about 400,000 clones, around 87% recorded once. Sequenced: peripheral blood. Receptor source: a human donor in a cohort sampled during active COVID-19. Both conserved end residues are part of each CDR3. Each record gives: J gene, D gene, V gene, clone size, CDR3 protein, CDR3 DNA. A D gene is named only where the DNA matches it firmly. The size field is filled for only some rows; it gives once, few, many or a size class.

j_gene: TRBJ1-5
d_gene: TRBD1
v_gene: TRBV27
abundance: NA
CDR3aa: CASSLTQTGKDQPQHF
CDR3nt: TGTGCCAGCAGTCTCACCCAGACAGGGAAGGATCAGCCCCAGCATTTT

j_gene: TRBJ1-3
d_gene: NA
v_gene: TRBV10-3
abundance: NA
CDR3aa: CAISEVGLGGPGSGNTIYF
CDR3nt: TGTGCCATCAGTGAAGTAGGGCTCGGGGGACCAGGGTCTGGAAACACCATATATTTT

j_gene: TRBJ1-4
d_gene: NA
v_gene: TRBV4-1
abundance: NA
CDR3aa: CASSQGSEGEKLFF
CDR3nt: TGCGCCAGCAGCCAGGGCTCAGAGGGTGAAAAACTGTTTTTT

j_gene: TRBJ1-2
d_gene: TRBD1
v_gene: TRBV2
abundance: NA
CDR3aa: CASSGTGFGYTF
CDR3nt: TGTGCCAGCAGCGGGACAGGGTTCGGCTACACCTTC

j_gene: TRBJ2-5
d_gene: TRBD2
v_gene: TRBV7-3
abundance: NA
CDR3aa: CASSNVSGGLETQYF
CDR3nt: TGTGCCAGCAGTAACGTTAGCGGGGGGTTGGAGACCCAGTACTTC

j_gene: TRBJ1-2
d_gene: NA
v_gene: TRBV4-1
abundance: NA
CDR3aa: CASSPVRADYGYTF
CDR3nt: TGCGCCAGCAGCCCTGTCCGAGCGGACTATGGCTACACCTTC

j_gene: TRBJ2-6
d_gene: TRBD1
v_gene: TRBV4-1
abundance: NA
CDR3aa: CASSQTRDRGTGANVLTF
CDR3nt: TGCGCCAGCAGCCAAACAAGGGACAGGGGGACTGGGGCCAACGTCCTGACTTTC

j_gene: TRBJ1-2
d_gene: TRBD1
v_gene: TRBV5-4
abundance: NA
CDR3aa: CASSLYGTEYGYTF
CDR3nt: TGTGCCAGCAGCTTGTATGGGACAGAATATGGCTACACCTTC

j_gene: TRBJ1-5
d_gene: NA
v_gene: TRBV10-3
abundance: NA
CDR3aa: CAISESTRGAGVNQPQHF
CDR3nt: TGTGCCATCAGTGAGTCGACGCGGGGGGCGGGGGTCAATCAGCCCCAGCATTTT

j_gene: TRBJ2-7
d_gene: NA
v_gene: TRBV27
abundance: NA
CDR3aa: CASGRGTEGHEQYF
CDR3nt: TGTGCCAGCGGACGGGGGACGGAGGGCCACGAGCAGTACTTC

j_gene: TRBJ1-1
d_gene: NA
v_gene: TRBV10-3
abundance: NA
CDR3aa: CAISETANTEAFF
CDR3nt: TGTGCCATCAGTGAAACTGCGAACACTGAAGCTTTCTTT

j_gene: TRBJ1-6
d_gene: NA
v_gene: TRBV11-2
abundance: NA
CDR3aa: CASSLSRGSHSPLHF
CDR3nt: TGTGCCAGCAGCCTCAGTCGGGGGAGTCATTCACCCCTCCACTTT

j_gene: TRBJ2-7
d_gene: TRBD2
v_gene: TRBV4-1
abundance: once
CDR3aa: CASSQYRGREDDPYEQYF
CDR3nt: TGCGCCAGCAGCCAATACCGGGGGCGGGAGGACGACCCCTACGAGCAGTACTTC

j_gene: TRBJ1-5
d_gene: NA
v_gene: TRBV28
abundance: NA
CDR3aa: CASSLIPRGAQPQHF
CDR3nt: TGTGCCAGCAGTTTAATTCCCAGGGGAGCTCAGCCCCAGCATTTT

j_gene: TRBJ2-1
d_gene: TRBD2
v_gene: TRBV4-1
abundance: NA
CDR3aa: CASSHRTSGRESSYNEQFF
CDR3nt: TGCGCCAGCAGCCATCGGACTAGCGGGAGGGAGAGCTCCTACAATGAGCAGTTCTTC

j_gene: TRBJ1-2
d_gene: NA
v_gene: TRBV19
abundance: NA
CDR3aa: CASTDRGFYGYTF
CDR3nt: TGTGCCAGTACGGACAGAGGCTTCTATGGCTACACCTTC

j_gene: TRBJ2-7
d_gene: TRBD1
v_gene: TRBV7-6
abundance: NA
CDR3aa: CASSPALGQPLEQYF
CDR3nt: TGTGCCAGCAGCCCCGCCCTGGGACAGCCTTTAGAGCAGTACTTC

j_gene: TRBJ1-5
d_gene: TRBD1
v_gene: TRBV6-5
abundance: NA
CDR3aa: CASRGQGDAQPQHF
CDR3nt: TGTGCCAGCCGAGGACAGGGGGATGCTCAGCCCCAGCATTTT

j_gene: TRBJ2-6
d_gene: NA
v_gene: TRBV5-4
abundance: once
CDR3aa: CASSADRSGANVLTF
CDR3nt: TGTGCCAGCAGCGCAGACAGGTCCGGGGCCAACGTCCTGACTTTC

j_gene: TRBJ1-5
d_gene: TRBD1
v_gene: TRBV6-5
abundance: NA
CDR3aa: CASSSDRDDSNQPQHF
CDR3nt: TGTGCCAGCAGTTCTGACAGGGACGATAGCAATCAGCCCCAGCATTTT

j_gene: TRBJ1-1
d_gene: TRBD1
v_gene: TRBV4-1
abundance: NA
CDR3aa: CASSLGPGGNTEAFF
CDR3nt: TGCGCCAGCAGCCTAGGACCAGGGGGTAACACTGAAGCTTTCTTT

j_gene: TRBJ2-7
d_gene: TRBD2
v_gene: TRBV27
abundance: NA
CDR3aa: CASRPSGGLSYEQYF
CDR3nt: TGTGCCAGCCGGCCCAGCGGGGGGCTCTCCTACGAGCAGTACTTC

j_gene: TRBJ2-5
d_gene: TRBD2
v_gene: TRBV6-2/TRBV6-3
abundance: NA
CDR3aa: CASSYPGRGGRETQYF
CDR3nt: TGTGCCAGCAGTTACCCGGGGCGGGGGGGCCGAGAGACCCAGTACTTC

j_gene: TRBJ2-1
d_gene: NA
v_gene: TRBV7-9
abundance: NA
CDR3aa: CASSLVADRGYNEQFF
CDR3nt: TGTGCCAGCAGCTTAGTGGCCGATAGGGGCTACAATGAGCAGTTCTTC

j_gene: TRBJ1-2
d_gene: TRBD1
v_gene: TRBV5-4
abundance: once
CDR3aa: CASSFTRGLDGYTF
CDR3nt: TGTGCCAGCAGCTTTACAAGGGGGCTTGATGGCTACACCTTC

j_gene: TRBJ2-1
d_gene: NA
v_gene: TRBV6-5
abundance: NA
CDR3aa: CASSPRTIYNEQFF
CDR3nt: TGTGCCAGCAGTCCGCGGACTATTTACAATGAGCAGTTCTTC

j_gene: TRBJ2-5
d_gene: TRBD2
v_gene: TRBV20-1
abundance: NA
CDR3aa: CSASGPWAGELQETQYF
CDR3nt: TGCAGTGCTAGTGGGCCTTGGGCGGGGGAGCTCCAAGAGACCCAGTACTTC

j_gene: TRBJ2-4
d_gene: NA
v_gene: TRBV18
abundance: few
CDR3aa: CASSPPGLSKNIQYF
CDR3nt: TGTGCCAGCTCACCACCGGGCCTCTCCAAAAACATTCAGTACTTC

j_gene: TRBJ2-1
d_gene: NA
v_gene: TRBV11-2
abundance: NA
CDR3aa: CATAGNEQFF
CDR3nt: TGTGCCACCGCGGGCAATGAGCAGTTCTTC

j_gene: TRBJ2-3
d_gene: TRBD2
v_gene: TRBV5-1
abundance: NA
CDR3aa: CASSLGPGGGSDTQYF
CDR3nt: TGCGCCAGCAGCTTGGGTCCGGGAGGGGGATCGGATACGCAGTATTTT

j_gene: TRBJ1-3
d_gene: NA
v_gene: TRBV11-2
abundance: NA
CDR3aa: CASSAGGNTIYF
CDR3nt: TGTGCCAGCAGCGCAGGGGGAAACACCATATATTTT

j_gene: TRBJ2-5
d_gene: NA
v_gene: TRBV21-1
abundance: NA
CDR3aa: CASSGGLVLRETQYF
CDR3nt: TGTGCCAGCAGCGGAGGACTAGTTCTTAGGGAGACCCAGTACTTC

j_gene: TRBJ1-1
d_gene: TRBD1
v_gene: TRBV5-5
abundance: NA
CDR3aa: CASSRDRDTEAFF
CDR3nt: TGTGCCAGCAGCCGGGACAGGGACACTGAAGCTTTCTTT

j_gene: TRBJ2-3
d_gene: NA
v_gene: TRBV7-9
abundance: NA
CDR3aa: CASSPQKENTDTQYF
CDR3nt: TGTGCCAGCAGCCCTCAGAAGGAGAACACAGATACGCAGTATTTT

j_gene: TRBJ2-5
d_gene: TRBD2
v_gene: TRBV6-5
abundance: once
CDR3aa: CASSSTSGGDETQYF
CDR3nt: TGTGCCAGCAGTTCGACTAGCGGGGGCGACGAGACCCAGTACTTC

j_gene: TRBJ2-7
d_gene: NA
v_gene: TRBV5-5
abundance: NA
CDR3aa: CASSLAPDYEQYF
CDR3nt: TGTGCCAGCAGCTTGGCGCCAGACTACGAGCAGTACTTC

j_gene: TRBJ2-5
d_gene: NA
v_gene: TRBV28
abundance: NA
CDR3aa: CASRYPPQGIRETQYF
CDR3nt: TGTGCCAGCAGATATCCGCCCCAGGGGATTAGGGAGACCCAGTACTTC